This T cell receptor (beta chain) stems from a study of blood T cell repertoires in COVID-19 (dated by TCRdb to 2020 to 2021). About the investigation overall: Collaborator samples came from the United States, Italy and Spain and covered acute and convalescent phases of COVID-19. The prospective study material was composed of cDNA or gDNA derived from T cells, B-cell-depleted T cells, or PBMCs. The repertoires were released in a freely available public database intended as a resource for research on the immune response to SARS-CoV-2. Subjects who had been exposed to COVID-19, were actively infected with it, or had recovered from it provided the deeply sampled blood TCRbeta repertoires that made up the dataset. The samples were drawn from two sources: the first 160 participants of the ongoing ImmuneRACE study, and 950 to 1,500 subjects contributed by 6 global collaborators. Sample metadata almost always included a de-identified subject ID, COVID-19 status, age in years and sex. Where available, HLA class I and class II types were taken from metadata supplied by the sample provider and were not determined by assay-based typing.

The immunoSEQ Assay, a bias-controlled multiplex PCR, was used to amplify TCRbeta CDR3 regions from genomic DNA. Per the source publication's procedure: Within the assay, amplification of reference gene primers was used to estimate how many nucleated cells each sample contained. Sequence reads were collapsed and filtered to measure the absolute abundance of every unique TCRbeta CDR3 rearrangement. For each sample, productive Simpson clonality was calculated by taking the square root of Simpson's diversity index across productive rearrangements. TCRdb's version of the immuneACCESS table is confined to in-frame rearrangements and falls short of the full clone set. An unresolved V gene accounts for under half of the shortfall where checked; the remainder is of unknown origin. For V, J and clone size, that table is used; D and trimming come from the DNA. The sample table holds 150,000 to 200,000 clones, of which 86% were seen once. The top ten constitute roughly 9.1% of the sample.

The investigation overall reported the following: The amount of clinical and demographic metadata varied by source and participant and was provided uncurated.

Participants in the prospective study were aged roughly 18 to 95 years, lived in about two dozen United States geographic areas, and enrolled through a virtual design. To assign participants to cohorts, the prospective study relied on clinical history that participants themselves reported in a screening survey and a study questionnaire. Recovered participants in ImmuneRACE Cohort 3 were defined as having two consecutive negative NP/OP PCR tests, clearance from a healthcare professional, or resolution of symptoms. In the prospective study, mobile phlebotomists collected whole blood, serum and a nasopharyngeal or oropharyngeal swab from each participant. Participants in the prospective study had the option to provide additional blood draws and questionnaires over a roughly 2-month period. Before DNA extraction, prospective study blood samples were shipped either frozen or at room temperature. Counted from cysteine to phenylalanine, this CDR3 has 14 amino acids. The only DNA kept is the CDR3, 42 bases in frame from the first base. The germline V gene (reference sequence) specifies PRHDT as CDR1 and FYEKMQ as CDR2. At the junction V is shortened by 4 bases and J by 2 bases, with 12 bases in between.

Regarding this clone: Its antigen is not yet known. Base qualities are not provided; no much larger clone lies one nucleotide away.

This chain joins TRBV13 to TRBJ2-7, and perhaps TRBD1 as D gene, on 6 matching bases. Material for sequencing was PBMCs or T cells enriched from blood (not recorded which). This receptor was identified in a woman in her twenties or thirties who had recovered from COVID-19. The CDR3: CASSSGTLTYEQYF. The nucleotide sequence is given as TGTGCCAGCAGCTCCGGGACACTAACCTACGAGCAGTACTTC. Reference TRBV13 and TRBJ2-7 proteins supply the regions before and after the CDR3; the full variable domain is: AAGVIQSPRHLIKEKRETATLKCYPIPRHDTVYWYQQGPGQDPQFLISFYEKMQSDKGSIPDRFSAQQFSDYHSELNMSSLELGDSALYFCASSSGTLTYEQYFGPGTRLTVT.